This entry lists 7 T cell receptor beta chains sequenced from one sample in a study of CD8 T cells in ankylosing spondylitis (dated 2017 in TCRdb). The protocol used for the library was 5' RACE. Reads for this sample came from an Illumina HiSeq 2500. In-frame beta chains were kept once TCRdb had trimmed the public reads at Q25 with fastp and called clones with MiXCR. Every entry covers one CDR3 protein and lists the most common genes and DNA from its rows. The sample has around 540,000 distinct CDR3 sequences on record, about 13% of them singletons. The top ten hold nearly 7% of the sample. Their cognate antigens are unknown. Overall results and qualifications from the work: Blood from ankylosing spondylitis patients appeared to be characterized by a TCR beta motif composed of about eight highly homologous amino acid variants.

The specimen was blood, either unsorted or a sorted T cell fraction (not recorded which). These receptors came from a male donor with ankylosing spondylitis.

This clonotype was counted only a few times. The CDR3 protein is CASSKVDYQRYGYTF. In DNA form, the CDR3 reads TGTGCCAGCAGCAAGGTCGACTACCAGCGGTATGGCTACACCTTC. V gene TRBV21-1 combines with J gene TRBJ1-2. TRBV21-1 is designated a pseudogene. This CDR3 comprises 15 residues.

This clonotype has only a few counts. The CDR3 DNA reads TGTGCCAGCAGCTCTATAGGACTAGAGTACGAGACCCAGTACTTC. This codes for CASSSIGLEYETQYF. This chain connects TRBV11-3 to TRBJ2-5; the match to TRBD2 covers 7 bases. The ends lost 4 bases at V and 5 bases at J; junction bases unmatched: 10. Germline-derived CDR1 and CDR2 are SGHNT and YENEEA. The CDR3 is 15 amino acids.

There are a few counts of this clonotype. The chain employs TRBV7-2 and TRBJ1-5; D is possibly TRBD1 (5 bases). The CDR3 length is 16 residues. Trimming took off 1 base at V and 0 bases at J, with 10 bases between the two ends. Germline assignment: CDR1 SGHTA and CDR2 FQGNSA. The CDR3 coding sequence is TGTGCCAGCAGCTTAGTTCTGGGGGGTAGCAATCAGCCCCAGCATTTT. It specifies CASSLVLGGSNQPQHF.

The V call is TRBV7-9, the J call TRBJ1-1; the D gene is possibly TRBD1 (5 bases). The germline V and J ends were trimmed by 3 bases and 4 bases, with 12 bases remaining between them. The V gene's germline CDR1 is SEHNR and CDR2 FQNEAQ (reference sequence). CDR3 length: 14 residues. CDR3 sequence reads: CASSLAGFATEAFF. DNA of the CDR3: TGTGCCAGCAGCTTGGCAGGGTTCGCCACTGAAGCTTTCTTT.

V usage is TRBV9 and J usage is TRBJ2-5; 10 positions agree with TRBD2. Germline V gene data show CDR1 as SGDLS and CDR2 as YYNGEE. The CDR3 runs to 16 residues. The V gene end was trimmed by 4 bases and the J gene end by 0 bases; junction bases not matched to a gene: 6. The CDR3 loop is CASSPGLAAYQETQYF. CDR3 bases: TGTGCCAGCAGCCCCGGACTAGCGGCGTACCAAGAGACCCAGTACTTC.

This clonotype was counted only a few times. The chain links TRBV20-1 to TRBJ2-5; the match to TRBD2 covers 13 bases. The CDR3 length is 14 residues. J lost 4 bases, V lost 5 bases, and 4 bases had no gene match. Germline V gene sequence: CDR1 DFQATT, CDR2 SNEGSKA (reference sequence). CDR3 DNA sequence: TGCAGTGCTGGAACTAGCGGGAGGGCAGAGACCCAGTACTTC. Residues: CSAGTSGRAETQYF.

This clonotype was recorded at least ten times. This rearrangement joins TRBV12-3 or TRBV12-4 to TRBJ1-2, with unresolved D. The CDR3 is made up of 12 amino acids. The V and J ends lost 2 bases and 4 bases respectively, with 5 bases between them. This CDR3 reads CASSLTVYGYTF. CDR3 DNA sequence: TGTGCCAGCAGTTTAACTGTCTATGGCTACACCTTC.